The source of this T cell receptor beta chain is a study of blood T cell repertoires in COVID-19. About the study: Acute-phase and convalescent COVID-19 samples originated in the United States, Italy and Spain. PBMCs, B-cell-depleted T cells, or T cells provided the cDNA or gDNA that made up the material.

Source study methods: From reference gene primer amplification, estimates of nucleated cell counts were derived. Assay used: immunoSEQ multiplex PCR; TCRdb lists only in-frame clones, some missing. V, J and clone size derive from that table, while D and trimming were established from the DNA sequence. The data show some 160,000 clones, about four fifths seen once. Germline assignment: CDR1 MNHEY and CDR2 SVGAGI. Unmatched junction bases numbered 1, after V lost 3 bases and J lost 0 bases. This CDR3 spans 15 amino acids. The J gene is TRBJ1-5, the V gene TRBV6-5, with 8 positions matching TRBD1. Input material: peripheral blood. This TCR was recovered from a man aged 65-85 years with active or convalescent COVID-19. The DNA for the CDR3 is TGTGCCAGCAGTTATACAGGGGGTAGCAATCAGCCCCAGCATTTT. Its protein is CASSYTGGSNQPQHF.